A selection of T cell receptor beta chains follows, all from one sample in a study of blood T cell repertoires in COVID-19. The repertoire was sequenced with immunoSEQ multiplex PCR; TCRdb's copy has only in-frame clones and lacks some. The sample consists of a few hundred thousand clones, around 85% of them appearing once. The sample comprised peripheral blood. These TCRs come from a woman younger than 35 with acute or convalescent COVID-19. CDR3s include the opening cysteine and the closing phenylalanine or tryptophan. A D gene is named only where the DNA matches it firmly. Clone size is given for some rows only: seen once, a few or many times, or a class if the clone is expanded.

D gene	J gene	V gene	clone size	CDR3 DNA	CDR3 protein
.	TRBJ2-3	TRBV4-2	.	TGTGCCAGCAGCCAAGACGGGTCCCCAGATACGCAGTATTTT	CASSQDGSPDTQYF
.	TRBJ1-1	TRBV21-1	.	TGTGCCAGCAATCGTCTAAGGGGGGGGGACACTGAAGCTTTCTTT	CASNRLRGGDTEAFF
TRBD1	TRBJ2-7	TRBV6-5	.	TGTGCCAGCAGACCACCGGGACAGGGGGCGGGCGAGCAGTACTTC	CASRPPGQGAGEQYF
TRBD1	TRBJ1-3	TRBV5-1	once	TGCGCCAGCAGCCTGCCCGCAGGGGGCTATTCTGGAAACACCATATATTTT	CASSLPAGGYSGNTIYF
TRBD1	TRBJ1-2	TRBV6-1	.	TGTGCCAGCAGTGTGTCCGGGACAGGGTCGCCGTGGGGTGGCTACACCTTC	CASSVSGTGSPWGGYTF
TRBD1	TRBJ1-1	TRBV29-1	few	TGCAGCGGGGGACAGTCACTCGGAGAAGCTTTCTTT	CSGGQSLGEAFF
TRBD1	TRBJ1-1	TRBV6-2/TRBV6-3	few	TGTGCCAGCAGCGCAGGGGGCAGGATCACTGAAGCTTTCTTT	CASSAGGRITEAFF
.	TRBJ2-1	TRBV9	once	TGTGCCAGCAGCAGGGGATCGGATGAGCAGTTCTTC	CASSRGSDEQFF
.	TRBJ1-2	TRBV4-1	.	TGCGCCAGCAGCCAAGTGGCGGCTGGCTATGGCTACACCTTC	CASSQVAAGYGYTF
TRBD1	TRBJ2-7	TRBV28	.	TGTGCCAGCAACCCGACAGGGGCTCACCCACAAGGGCAGTACTTC	CASNPTGAHPQGQYF
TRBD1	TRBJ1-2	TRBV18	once	TGTGCCAGCTCTCGCGACCCAGACAGGGCCAATGGCTACACCTTC	CASSRDPDRANGYTF
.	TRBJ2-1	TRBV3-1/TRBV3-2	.	TGTGCCAGCAGCCAAGATCTTAGGCAGACAAATGAGCAGTTCTTC	CASSQDLRQTNEQFF
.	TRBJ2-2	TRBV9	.	TGTGCCAGCAGCGTAGCTACTCGGGGGGCCACCGGGGAGCTGTTTTTT	CASSVATRGATGELFF
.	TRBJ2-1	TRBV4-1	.	TGCGCCAGCAGCCAAGACGGGAGCCTGTACAATGAGCAGTTCTTC	CASSQDGSLYNEQFF
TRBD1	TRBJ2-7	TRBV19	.	TGTGCCACACAGGACAGGACCACCCCCTACGAGCAGTACTTC	CATQDRTTPYEQYF
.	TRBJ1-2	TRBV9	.	TGTGCCAGCAGCTTAACTTCAAACAGGGAGTTTGGCTACACCTTC	CASSLTSNREFGYTF
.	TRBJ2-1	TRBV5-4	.	TGTGCCAGCAGCTTGGCTCTGACAGTAGGCAATGAGCAGTTCTTC	CASSLALTVGNEQFF
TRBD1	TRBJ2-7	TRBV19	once	TGTGCCAGTGAACAGGGACAGGGCATCTACGAGCAGTACTTC	CASEQGQGIYEQYF
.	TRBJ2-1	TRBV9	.	TGTGCCAGCAGCCCCGACTTGCGCCGATACAATGAGCAGTTCTTC	CASSPDLRRYNEQFF
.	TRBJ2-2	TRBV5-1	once	TGCGCCAGCAGCTTGAACAGTAACACCGGGGAGCTGTTTTTT	CASSLNSNTGELFF
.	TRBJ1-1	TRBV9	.	TGTGCCAGCAGCGTCTCGGGGTTGAGCGCTGAAGCTTTCTTT	CASSVSGLSAEAFF
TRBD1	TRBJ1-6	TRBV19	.	TGTGCCAGTAGTTTACGGGACAGGGATAATTCACCCCTCCACTTT	CASSLRDRDNSPLHF
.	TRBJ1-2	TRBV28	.	TGTGCCAGCGAATCGACCTATCGCGGGAACTATGGCTACACCTTC	CASESTYRGNYGYTF
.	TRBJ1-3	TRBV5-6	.	TGTGCCAGCAGCCTGCCTTCGGGGTACACCATATATTTT	CASSLPSGYTIYF
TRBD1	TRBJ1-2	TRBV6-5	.	TGTGCCAGCACTTCGGGGACAGGCCACTATGGCTACACCTTC	CASTSGTGHYGYTF
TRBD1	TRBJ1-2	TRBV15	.	TGTGCCACCAGCAGAGATGGGGTCCAGGGGGAGGGCTACACCTTC	CATSRDGVQGEGYTF
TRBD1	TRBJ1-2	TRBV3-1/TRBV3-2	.	TGTGCCAGCAGCCCCCGGGACAGGGGCTATGGCTACACCTTC	CASSPRDRGYGYTF
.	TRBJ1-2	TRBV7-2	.	TGTGCCAGCAGCTTAGCTTTAGACAGGTCCTATGGCTACACCTTC	CASSLALDRSYGYTF
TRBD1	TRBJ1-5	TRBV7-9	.	TGTGCCAGCAGCTCCGGGACAGAGAATCAGCCCCAGCATTTT	CASSSGTENQPQHF
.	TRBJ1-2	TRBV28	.	TGTGCCAGCAGTTTTGATGGGCGCCCCAACTATGGCTACACCTTC	CASSFDGRPNYGYTF
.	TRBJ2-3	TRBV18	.	TGTGCCAGCTCACCGGCGAGTCAGGCAGATACGCAGTATTTT	CASSPASQADTQYF
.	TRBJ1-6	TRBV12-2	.	TGTGCAAGTCGCTTTAATATAGAGAACCACTTT	CASRFNIENHF
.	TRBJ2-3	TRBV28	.	TGTGCCAGCCGCAAGACAGGTCGCACAGATACGCAGTATTTT	CASRKTGRTDTQYF
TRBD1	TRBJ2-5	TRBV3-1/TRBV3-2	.	TGTGCCAGCAGCCAAGGGACAGGGGACCAAGAGACCCAGTACTTC	CASSQGTGDQETQYF
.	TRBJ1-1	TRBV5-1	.	TGCGCCAGCAGCGGGGGGACTGAAGCTTTCTTT	CASSGGTEAFF
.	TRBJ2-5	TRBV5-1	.	TGCGCCAGCAGCTTAGAAGCGGGCACTTGGGAGACCCAGTACTTC	CASSLEAGTWETQYF
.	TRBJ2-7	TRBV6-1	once	TGTGCCAGCAGTGAGGCATTTTACGAGCAGTACTTC	CASSEAFYEQYF
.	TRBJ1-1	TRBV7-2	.	TGTGCCAGCAGCTTAGTCGCAGGGGAGGGCACTGAAGCTTTCTTT	CASSLVAGEGTEAFF
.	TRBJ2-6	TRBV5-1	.	TGCGCCAGCAGCTTGGGACCCGCGCCTAGCTCTGGGGCCAACGTCCTGACTTTC	CASSLGPAPSSGANVLTF
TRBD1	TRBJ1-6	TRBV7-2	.	TGTGCCAGCAGGCTGACAGGGAATTCACCCCTCCACTTT	CASRLTGNSPLHF
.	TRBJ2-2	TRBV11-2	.	TGTGCCAGCAGCTTAAGAAGCGGGACAAACACCGGGGAGCTGTTTTTT	CASSLRSGTNTGELFF
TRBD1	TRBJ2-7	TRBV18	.	TGTGCCAGCTCACCGTCTTGGGACAGGGGGCCCGAGCAGTACTTC	CASSPSWDRGPEQYF
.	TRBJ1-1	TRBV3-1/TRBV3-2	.	TGTGCCAGCAGCCTCCAAACAAACACTGAAGCTTTCTTT	CASSLQTNTEAFF
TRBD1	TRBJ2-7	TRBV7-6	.	TGTGCCAGCAGCCCGTACCCACCGGGACCAGGGGGCGAGCAGTACTTC	CASSPYPPGPGGEQYF
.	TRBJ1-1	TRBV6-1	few	TGTGCCAGCAGTGAATGGGGGCCAAAGGCTTTCTTT	CASSEWGPKAFF
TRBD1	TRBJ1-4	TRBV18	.	TGTGCCAGCACTCGGGACAGAACTAATGAAAAACTGTTTTTT	CASTRDRTNEKLFF
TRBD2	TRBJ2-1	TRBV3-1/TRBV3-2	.	TGTGCCAGCAAAATAGCGGGGTTCCATGAGCAGTTCTTC	CASKIAGFHEQFF